This T cell receptor (beta chain) was recorded in a study of identical twins. TCRdb itself ran the 5' RACE reads through MiXCR, one entry per CDR3 protein. The sample comprises 430,000 or so distinct CDR3 sequences, roughly 24% of which are singletons, and around 3% rests with the top ten. Regarding the study as a whole: Weaker excess sharing between twins was seen in beta out-of-frame sequences.

Worth noting for this clonotype: What it binds is unknown.

These data are also associated with another study on T cells expressing NK-cell markers. That paper states: An anti-gamma-delta TCR antibody restricted sorting to alpha-beta TCR T cells in several experiments.

Sequenced: CD4+ T cells sorted from blood. The TCR comes from a young woman in good health.

DNA of the CDR3: TGCGCCAGCAGCCCCGGGAGGGCTGAGTCTGAAGCTTTCTTT. It translates to CASSPGRAESEAFF. This chain connects TRBV5-1 to TRBJ1-1; D not resolved. The CDR3 sequence is 14 residues long. Between the trimmed V and J ends, which lost 4 bases and 6 bases, there was a span of 16 bases. From germline, CDR1 is SGHRS and CDR2 YFSETQ.